The clone carrying this TCR beta chain qualifies as medium-sized. Tregs were sorted as CD4+CD25+CD127-/low cells. One entry per CDR3 protein, called by TCRdb with MiXCR from the multiplex PCR reads. The sample has approximately 1,000 distinct CDR3 sequences, about 0.7% seen once. This clonotype originated in a female donor with breast cancer. Sequenced sample: Tregs sorted from blood.

The CDR3 DNA is TGTGCCAGCAGTTATACAGGGAACTATGGCTACACCTTC. It codes for CASSYTGNYGYTF. The chain couples TRBV12-3 or TRBV12-4 to TRBJ1-2; TRBD1 might be the D (6 bases). V was shortened by 4 bases and J by 2 bases, with 8 bases between the two germline ends. This CDR3 spans 13 amino acids.